The sequence of this T cell receptor beta chain was determined in a study of shared clonotypes between healthy human individuals. This CDR3 has 15 amino acids. V lost 6 bases to trimming and J lost 0 bases, with 14 bases between them. In germline, CDR1 is SNHLY, CDR2 FYNNEI. The data were produced by immunoSEQ multiplex PCR, yet TCRdb's version contains in-frame clones alone and is incomplete. In the table there are about 360,000 clones, roughly 80% of which are singletons. The sequenced sample consisted of memory CD4+ T cells sorted from blood. Subset noted: CD45RA-negative fraction. This sequence was found in a man aged 30 to 45 in good health. This chain connects TRBV2 to TRBJ1-2; D not resolved. The CDR3 here is CASRDDLTANYGYTF. The CDR3 DNA sequence: TGTGCCAGCAGGGACGACTTAACAGCTAACTATGGCTACACCTTC.